The next 17 T cell receptor beta chains were all read from a single sample in a study of blood T cell repertoires in COVID-19. Using immunoSEQ multiplex PCR, the repertoire was profiled, and TCRdb retains in-frame clones only, with some absent. The table records approximately 100,000 clones, roughly nine tenths of them present only once. Sequencing input: peripheral blood. These receptors all stem from a human donor in a cohort sampled during active COVID-19.

The chain employs TRBV7-9 and TRBJ2-7, with 8 bases aligning to TRBD1. The germline V gene has CDR1 SEHNR and CDR2 FQNEAQ (reference sequence). Trimming took 4 bases from V and 5 from J; bases not matched to a gene: 10. This CDR3 is 15 amino acids long. CDR3 protein: CASSSPSDRANEQYF. In DNA, the CDR3 is TGTGCCAGCAGCTCCCCCTCGGACAGGGCCAACGAGCAGTACTTC.

This clone was detected once. The chain carries TRBV2 and TRBJ1-2; possible D gene TRBD1, 5 bases. V lost 4 bases, J lost 6 bases, and 15 bases lay in between. Germline CDR1 SNHLY, CDR2 FYNNEI. The CDR3 is made up of 14 amino acids. The CDR3 nucleotides read TGTGCCAGCAGTGGGCAGGGTGAAGAGAATGGCTACACCTTC. Protein: CASSGQGEENGYTF.

This clone was observed once. The chain links TRBV10-3 to TRBJ1-1, with 9 bases lining up with TRBD1. This CDR3 comprises 13 residues. V was clipped by 7 bases and J by 6 bases; unmatched bases: 6. Germline CDR1 ENHRY, CDR2 SYGVKD. As DNA, the CDR3 is TGTGCCATCACCGTGGACAGGGGCGCTGAAGCTTTCTTT. It yields the protein CAITVDRGAEAFF.

The chain combines TRBV10-3 with TRBJ2-1, with 9 nucleotides matching TRBD1. Trimming at V came to 0 bases and at J to 9 bases, leaving 3 bases not matched to a gene. CDR3 length: 14 amino acids. Per germline, CDR1 ENHRY and CDR2 SYGVKD. The CDR3 is CAISESTGGGEQFF. CDR3 bases: TGTGCCATCAGTGAGTCGACAGGGGGAGGTGAGCAGTTCTTC.

V is TRBV28 and J is TRBJ2-7; no clear D. Looked up from germline, CDR1 is MDHEN and CDR2 is SYDVKM. CDR3 length equals 12 residues. V was trimmed by 4 bases and J by 3 bases, leaving 7 bases between them. CDR3 amino acids: CASSSLNYEQYF. The CDR3 coding sequence is TGTGCCAGCAGTTCTCTAAACTACGAGCAGTACTTC.

This clone came up once. This chain joins TRBV5-1 and TRBJ2-2; tentative D call: TRBD1 (5 bases). The germline gives CDR1 SGHRS, CDR2 YFSETQ. The CDR3 spans 12 residues. Deletions cut 3 bases from V and 8 bases from J, with 8 bases between. The CDR3 reads CASSSRQGELFF. In DNA form, the CDR3 reads TGCGCCAGCAGCTCCAGACAGGGGGAGCTGTTTTTT.

The chain carries TRBV6-5 and TRBJ2-3, with a possible D match to TRBD2 (5 bases). The CDR3 is 13 residues long. V was shortened by 6 bases and J by 2 bases, with 9 bases between the two germline ends. Looked up from germline, CDR1 is MNHEY and CDR2 is SVGAGI. The CDR3 spells CASRKRPTDTQYF. In nucleotides, the CDR3 is TGTGCCAGCAGGAAGCGGCCCACAGATACGCAGTATTTT.

This clone was detected once. The chain uses TRBV11-3 and TRBJ2-3, with D maybe TRBD1 (6 bases). Germline lookup yields CDR1 SGHNT and CDR2 YENEEA. V lost 4 bases and J lost 0, with 20 bases in between. This CDR3 comprises 18 residues. The CDR3 DNA reads TGTGCCAGCAGCTCTTCCTTCGGGACAATCTTTAGCACAGATACGCAGTATTTT. This codes for CASSSSFGTIFSTDTQYF.

V usage is TRBV6-5 and J usage is TRBJ2-5; 8 bases match TRBD1. The germline V gene has CDR1 MNHEY and CDR2 SVGAGI. The CDR3 consists of 16 residues. Trimming cost V 0 bases and J 4 bases; bases outside gene matches: 7. Written as DNA, the CDR3 is TGTGCCAGCAGTTACTCTCGATTAGGACAGGGAGAGACCCAGTACTTC. It is translated as CASSYSRLGQGETQYF.

The chain recombines TRBV2 with TRBJ1-2; D is possibly TRBD1 (6 bases). V was shortened by 4 bases and J by 5 bases, with 8 bases between the two germline ends. The germline V gene encodes CDR1 SNHLY and CDR2 FYNNEI. The CDR3 sequence is 12 residues long. In nucleotides, the CDR3 is TGTGCCAGCAGTGGAACAGGGTATGGCTACACCTTC. This translates into CASSGTGYGYTF.

J is TRBJ1-5 and V is TRBV15; D is undetermined. The V gene lost 0 bases and the J gene lost 2 bases, with 8 bases spanning the gap. CDR1 and CDR2 (germline): LNHNV, YYDKDF (reference sequence). This CDR3 has 15 amino acids. CDR3 residues: CATSRDPGGNQPQHF. Written as DNA, the CDR3 is TGTGCCACCAGCAGAGATCCCGGAGGCAATCAGCCCCAGCATTTT.

The chain combines TRBV11-2 with TRBJ2-7, with 7 bases identical to TRBD2. Germline loops: CDR1 SGHAT, CDR2 FQNNGV. J gave up 2 bases and V 0 bases, and 7 bases lay outside the gene matches. This CDR3 is 16 amino acids long. CDR3 residues: CASSLDWASGTYEQYF. For the CDR3, the DNA is TGTGCCAGCAGCTTAGATTGGGCTAGCGGTACCTACGAGCAGTACTTC.

The rearrangement uses TRBV6-5 and TRBJ1-4, with D unresolved. CDR1 and CDR2 (germline): MNHEY, SVGAGI. This CDR3 is 13 amino acids long. The V and J ends lost 6 bases and 4 bases respectively, with 9 bases between them. DNA for the CDR3: TGTGCCAGCAGACAGTTTTTTAATGAAAAACTGTTTTTT. It specifies CASRQFFNEKLFF.

J is TRBJ2-3 and V is TRBV28; TRBD2 aligns across 9 bases. This CDR3 comprises 14 residues. Trimming removed 8 bases from V and 8 bases from J; junction bases left unmatched: 11. The germline V gene has CDR1 MDHEN and CDR2 SYDVKM. Here the CDR3 reads CASSFSGSGGTQYF. Written as DNA, the CDR3 is TGTGCCAGCTCGTTTAGCGGGAGCGGGGGTACGCAGTATTTT.

Only one count was recorded for this clone. V usage is TRBV7-8 and J usage is TRBJ2-7; TRBD2 matches 11 bases. This CDR3 is 19 amino acids long. Germline V CDR1 and CDR2: SGHVS, FQNEAQ. Losses at the gene ends were 4 bases for V and 3 bases for J; bases not matched to a gene: 17. CDR3 protein: CASSSLWTRGTSGFYEQYF. DNA of the CDR3: TGTGCCAGCAGCTCCCTGTGGACGCGGGGGACTAGCGGTTTCTACGAGCAGTACTTC. Full variable domain (outside the CDR3, taken from reference TRBV7-8 and TRBJ2-7): GAGVSQSPRYKVAKRGQDVALRCDPISGHVSLFWYQQALGQGPEFLTYFQNEAQLDKSGLPSDRFFAERPEGSVSTLKIQRTQQEDSAVYLCASSSLWTRGTSGFYEQYFGPGTRLTVT.

The chain joins TRBV28 to TRBJ1-2; 9 bases map to TRBD1. V gave up 5 bases and J gave up 5 bases; unmatched junction bases: 9. CDR3 length: 15 residues. Germline V lookup: CDR1 MDHEN, CDR2 SYDVKM. This CDR3 is CASSPQDRGGYGYTF. For the CDR3, the DNA is TGTGCCAGCAGTCCACAGGACAGGGGAGGGTATGGCTACACCTTC.

The genes are TRBV7-3 and TRBJ2-2; 7 nucleotides align to TRBD1. Trimming cost V 5 bases and J 15 bases; bases outside gene matches: 12. Germline lookup yields CDR1 SGHTA and CDR2 FQGTGA. The CDR3 consists of 13 residues. CDR3 bases: TGTGCCAGCAGCGCCCAGACAGGGCCGCCGGTGTTTTTT. As protein: CASSAQTGPPVFF.